This TCR beta chain was sequenced in a study of blood T cell repertoires in COVID-19. Cohorts were assigned according to the clinical history that participants reported. The trim removed 5 bases at V and 2 bases at J, leaving 2 bases unmatched. Germline-derived CDR1 and CDR2 are SNHLY and FYNNEI. The CDR3 contains 14 residues. Assay used: immunoSEQ multiplex PCR; TCRdb lists only in-frame clones, some missing. The repertoire holds roughly 250,000 clones, with just over 90% as singletons. This clone was seen a single time. This chain joins TRBV2 and TRBJ2-3, with 9 bases matching TRBD2. Sequenced sample: PBMCs or T cells enriched from blood (not recorded which). This clonotype originated in a woman aged 18-29 years who had recovered from COVID-19. The CDR3 loop reads CASSRLADTDTQYF. The CDR3 coding sequence is TGTGCCAGCAGTCGACTAGCGGACACAGATACGCAGTATTTT.